The 15 T cell receptor beta chains below come from one sample, sequenced in a study of cytomegalovirus exposure and HLA in healthy donors. PCR primers comprised 60 Vbeta and 13 Jbeta primers. Sequencing was performed with immunoSEQ multiplex PCR; in TCRdb, only in-frame clones are kept and a portion is missing. The sample shows 150,000 to 200,000 clones, about 80% of them seen only once. Sample: PBMCs. The receptors were gathered from a woman in her twenties or thirties in good health and CMV-seropositive.

This clone was found a few times. At one of its ends the junction is not consistent with the germline gene, which may arise from a read error. V and J are TRBV28 and TRBJ1-1, with D possibly TRBD1 on 5 matching bases. Germline loops: CDR1 MDHEN, CDR2 SYDVKM. This CDR3 has 12 residues. The CDR3: CASSVWTGVAFF. CDR3 nucleotides: TGTGCCAGCAGTGTATGGACGGGGGTAGCTTTCTTT.

This clone appeared a few times. The chain couples TRBV5-5 to TRBJ2-1, with 9 bases matching TRBD1. The CDR3 is 16 residues long. Trimming took 1 base from V and 4 from J; bases not matched to a gene: 6. CDR1 and CDR2 (germline): SGHKS, YYEKEE (reference sequence). The CDR3 sequence: CASSLRSGQGYNEQFF. The CDR3 nucleotides are TGTGCCAGCAGCTTGCGTTCGGGACAGGGATACAATGAGCAGTTCTTC.

This chain uses TRBV2 with TRBJ2-7; 12 nucleotides align to TRBD2. This CDR3 has 15 amino acids. Unmatched junction bases numbered 7, after V lost 6 bases and J lost 4 bases. Germline loops: CDR1 SNHLY, CDR2 FYNNEI. Here the CDR3 reads CASRETSGSWYEQYF. The DNA for the CDR3 is TGTGCCAGCAGGGAGACTAGCGGGAGTTGGTACGAGCAGTACTTC.

This clone was detected only a few times. The V gene is TRBV5-1, the J gene TRBJ2-6; D might be TRBD1 (5 bases). Germline values: CDR1 SGHRS, CDR2 YFSETQ. V was trimmed by 6 bases and J by 0 bases, leaving 13 bases between them. The CDR3 spans 16 residues. CDR3 loop: CASTGQGVSGANVLTF. CDR3 nucleotides: TGCGCCAGCACTGGGCAGGGCGTCTCTGGGGCCAACGTCCTGACTTTC.

The rearrangement joins TRBV7-6 to TRBJ2-7, with 8 positions matching TRBD2. Looked up from germline, CDR1 is SGHVS and CDR2 is FNYEAQ. V shed 5 bases, J shed 4 bases, and the junction held 7 bases outside the gene matches. The CDR3 length is 14 residues. Written as DNA, the CDR3 is TGTGCCAGCAGCCAACGGGGGGGCGGATACGAGCAGTACTTC. Translated: CASSQRGGGYEQYF.

In this sample, this clone turned up once. This chain connects TRBV9 to TRBJ1-1, with D perhaps TRBD1 (6 bases). Trimming left V 0 bases short and J 9 bases short, with 15 bases between. Germline V lookup: CDR1 SGDLS, CDR2 YYNGEE. The CDR3 runs to 14 residues. In DNA form, the CDR3 reads TGTGCCAGCAGCGTAGAGGCGCGTCAGGGGAAAGCTTTCTTT. The encoded protein is CASSVEARQGKAFF.

The chain combines TRBV6-5 with TRBJ2-1, with D perhaps matching TRBD2 (5 bases). CDR3 size: 15 residues. The germline CDR1 and CDR2 sequences are MNHEY and SVGAGI. The V gene lost 4 bases and the J gene lost 5 bases, with 15 bases spanning the gap. Here the CDR3 reads CASSFEHKGDNEQFF. CDR3 sequence (DNA): TGTGCCAGCAGTTTCGAGCATAAGGGAGACAATGAGCAGTTCTTC.

V and J are TRBV7-2 and TRBJ1-6, with TRBD1 matching 9 bases. The V gene's germline CDR1 is SGHTA and CDR2 FQGNSA. Unmatched junction bases numbered 5, after V lost 5 bases and J lost 6 bases. The CDR3 runs 15 residues. DNA of the CDR3: TGTGCCAGCAGCGTTAACAGGGGGCTTAATTCACCCCTCCACTTT. As protein: CASSVNRGLNSPLHF. Supplemented by reference TRBV7-2 and TRBJ1-6, the full variable domain reads GAGVSQSPSNKVTEKGKDVELRCDPISGHTALYWYRQSLGQGLEFLIYFQGNSAPDKSGLPSDRFSAERTGGSVSTLTIQRTQQEDSAVYLCASSVNRGLNSPLHFGNGTRLTVT.

The chain uses TRBV28 and TRBJ1-2; D gene ambiguous. Germline CDR1 and CDR2: MDHEN and SYDVKM. The V and J ends lost 3 bases and 1 base respectively, with 6 bases between them. This CDR3 is 13 amino acids long. CDR3 residues: CASSLLVNYGYTF. The DNA for the CDR3 is TGTGCCAGCAGTTTGCTAGTTAACTATGGCTACACCTTC.

The rearrangement links TRBV4-1 to TRBJ1-1; 7 bases are a match to TRBD1. V shed 0 bases, J shed 1 base, and the junction held 5 bases outside the gene matches. Germline lookup yields CDR1 MGHRA and CDR2 YSYEKL. The CDR3 loop spans 16 amino acids. For the CDR3, the DNA is TGCGCCAGCAGCCAAGATGGGACAGTCTGGAACACTGAAGCTTTCTTT. Protein sequence: CASSQDGTVWNTEAFF.

The chain has TRBV19 and TRBJ2-4, with 8 bases identical to TRBD1. Germline CDR1 LNHDA, CDR2 SQIVND (reference sequence). V shed 5 bases, J shed 8 bases, and the junction held 5 bases outside the gene matches. The length of the CDR3 is 13 residues. The CDR3 protein is CASSSGQDDIQYF. In DNA, the CDR3 is TGTGCCAGTAGTTCGGGACAGGATGACATTCAGTACTTC.

J is TRBJ1-1 and V is TRBV7-2; D possibly corresponds to TRBD1 (5 bases). CDR1 and CDR2 from the germline V gene are SGHTA and FQGNSA. This CDR3 is 16 amino acids long. The V end lost 5 bases, the J end lost 0 bases, and 16 bases lay between the germline ends. The CDR3 here is CASSLAWGGMNTEAFF. CDR3 bases: TGTGCCAGCAGCCTGGCATGGGGGGGGATGAACACTGAAGCTTTCTTT.

The J gene is TRBJ1-4, the V gene TRBV4-3; 8 nucleotides match TRBD1. This CDR3 region has 18 residues. Germline V lookup: CDR1 LGHNA, CDR2 YSLEER. The trim removed 0 bases at V and 8 bases at J, leaving 14 bases unmatched. The CDR3 DNA sequence: TGCGCCAGCAGCCAAGATCATCTCTCCGGGACAGGAGGAGAAAAACTGTTTTTT. Residues: CASSQDHLSGTGGEKLFF.

This sequence joins TRBV28 and TRBJ1-6; no clear D gene. The V and J ends lost 1 base and 5 bases respectively, with 6 bases between them. The CDR3 spans 14 residues. Germline CDR1 reads MDHEN; CDR2 reads SYDVKM. The DNA for the CDR3 is TGTGCCAGCAGTTTATTCGGAGATAATTCACCCCTCCACTTT. It encodes CASSLFGDNSPLHF.

The chain carries TRBV30 and TRBJ2-1; D gene uncertain. Germline V gene data show CDR1 as GTSNPN and CDR2 as SVGIG (reference sequence). This CDR3 has 11 amino acids. The germline V and J ends were trimmed by 4 bases and 4 bases, with 5 bases remaining between them. The CDR3 DNA sequence: TGTGCCTGGAATAGTTACAATGAGCAGTTCTTC. Amino acids: CAWNSYNEQFF. Full variable domain (rest looked up from reference TRBV30 and TRBJ2-1): SQTIHQWPATLVQPVGSPLSLECTVEGTSNPNLYWYRQAAGRGLQLLFYSVGIGQISSEVPQNLSASRPQDRQFILSSKKLLLSDSGFYLCAWNSYNEQFFGPGTRLTVL.